This T cell receptor (beta chain) was retrieved from a study of OX40 agonist ivuxolimab in advanced cancers. Context from the whole study: Ivuxolimab was a fully human IgG2 agonistic monoclonal antibody targeting the costimulatory receptor OX40 (CD134). Intravenous ivuxolimab was administered to patients every 2 weeks at six dose levels: 0.01, 0.1, 0.3, 1.5, 3 and 10 mg/kg. Of the approximately 50 dose-escalation patients, hepatocellular carcinoma was present in around 20, melanoma in approximately 15, renal cell carcinoma in 9 and head and neck cancer in 9. In the dose-escalation cohort, 82.7% of patients were male, and the mean age was approximately 60 years, with a range of about 20 to 79. Prior anti-PD-1, anti-PD-L1 or anti-CTLA-4 therapy was permitted, and checkpoint inhibitors had been received by less than 45% of dose-escalation patients. Partial responses were achieved by three dose-escalation patients, of whom one had hepatocellular carcinoma and two had cutaneous melanoma. Peripheral TCRbeta sequencing aimed to test whether ivuxolimab altered TCR sequence diversity and caused clonal T-cell expansion. The monotherapy dose-escalation portion (N of about 50 patients) of the phase I ivuxolimab trial is reported in the paper.

For sequencing of the TCRbeta CDR3 region, genomic DNA was extracted from the sorted cells. TCRbeta CDR3 regions were sequenced using the immunoSEQ Assay. In TCRdb, the immuneACCESS table is reduced to in-frame sequences with V and J assigned. These tables do not hold every clone; where another copy was compared, an unresolved V gene accounts for under half, and the others remain unexplained. This sample has approximately 100,000 clones in its table, and less than 95% of those were observed once. The ten largest account for more than 0.25% of the sample. The trial excluded patients who had a history of autoimmune disease or were on systemic immunosuppression. Peripheral blood for TCR sequencing was collected from all dose cohorts at baseline, on cycle 4 day 1, and on cycle 7 day 1. The samples were taken from a phase I, first-in-human, multicenter, open-label dose-escalation trial of ivuxolimab. Adults with locally advanced or metastatic melanoma, renal cell, hepatocellular, or head and neck squamous cell carcinoma were enrolled in the trial. Before TCR sequencing, CD4+ T cells and CD8+ T cells were sorted from peripheral blood as separate populations.

Regarding this clone: Which antigen it targets is not known. One base away there is no much larger clone; base qualities are not given.

Summary of the overall study and its limitations: Which antigens the clonally expanded peripheral T cells were specific for was not determined. Partial responders in the 0.1-3.0 mg/kg groups had among the lowest normalized peripheral clonal expansion, especially among CD8+ T cells. At doses from 0.1 to 3.0 mg/kg, clonal expansion was seen in both CD4+ and CD8+ blood T cells between baseline and week 6. Low levels of normalized T-cell clonal expansion were also seen in some patients who did not respond. After ivuxolimab, CD8+ T cells had more expanded clones than CD4+ T cells on average.

The source is an adult with an advanced solid tumor such as melanoma, head and neck, liver or kidney cancer. Sequences were derived from CD4+ or CD8+ T cells sorted from blood, sampled in a trial of the OX40 agonist ivuxolimab.

The encoded CDR3 is CASSRGSYEQYF. Read as DNA, the sequence is TGTGCCAGCAGTCGAGGGAGCTACGAGCAGTACTTC. The sequence joins TRBV2 to TRBJ2-7, with TRBD2 tentatively as D gene (5 bases match). In the germline V gene, CDR1 corresponds to SNHLY and CDR2 to FYNNEI. V sheds 5 bases and J sheds 3 bases, leaving 8 bases between their ends. From the cysteine through the phenylalanine, the CDR3 covers 12 amino acids. The only DNA kept is the CDR3, 36 bases in frame from the first base.